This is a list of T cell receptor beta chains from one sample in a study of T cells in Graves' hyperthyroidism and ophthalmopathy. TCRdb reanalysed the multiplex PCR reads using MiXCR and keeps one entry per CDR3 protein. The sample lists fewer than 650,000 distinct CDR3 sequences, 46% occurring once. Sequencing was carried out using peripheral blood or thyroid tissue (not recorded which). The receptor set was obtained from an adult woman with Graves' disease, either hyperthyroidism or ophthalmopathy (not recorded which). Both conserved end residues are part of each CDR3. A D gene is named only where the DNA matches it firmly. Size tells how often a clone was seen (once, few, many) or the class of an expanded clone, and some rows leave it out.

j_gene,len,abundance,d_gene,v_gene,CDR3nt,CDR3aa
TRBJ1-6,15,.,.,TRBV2,TGTGCCAGCAGTGATTTCGCGTCAGGGAATTCACCCCTCCACTTT,CASSDFASGNSPLHF
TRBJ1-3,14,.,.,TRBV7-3,TGTGCCAGCTCACAAGGGGACGCTGGAAACACCATATATTTT,CASSQGDAGNTIYF
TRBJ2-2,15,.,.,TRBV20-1,TGCAGTGCTAGACGCCCCCCGGGGAACTATGGGGAGCTGTCTTTT,CSARRPPGNYGELSF
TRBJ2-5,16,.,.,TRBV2,TGTGCCAGCAGTGCCCCGGGGGCGGGAGCTGACGAGACCCAGTACTTC,CASSAPGAGADETQYF
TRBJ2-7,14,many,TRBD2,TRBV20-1,TGCAGTGCTAGCAGCGGGGAGTACTCCTACGAGCAGTACTTC,CSASSGEYSYEQYF
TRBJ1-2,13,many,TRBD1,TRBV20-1,TGCAGTGCCCCCGACAGGGGCCTTTCGGGCTACACCTTC,CSAPDRGLSGYTF
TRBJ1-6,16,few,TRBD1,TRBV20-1,TGCAGTGCTAGAGATCGCGCGCAGGGGACAGATTCACCCCTCCACTTT,CSARDRAQGTDSPLHF
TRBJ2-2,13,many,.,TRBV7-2,TGTGCCAGCAGCTTAGCGCGACAGGAGGAGCTGTTTTTT,CASSLARQEELFF
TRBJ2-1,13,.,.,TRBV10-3,TGTGCCATCAGTAACCAAAGGGGCAATGAGCAGTTCTTC,CAISNQRGNEQFF
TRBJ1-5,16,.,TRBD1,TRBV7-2,TGTGCCAGCAGCCGTAGGGGGGACAGGTGGGATCAGCCCCAGCATTTT,CASSRRGDRWDQPQHF
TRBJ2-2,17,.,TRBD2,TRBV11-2,TGTGCCAGCAGCATCCCAGCGGGAAGGAGTCACACCGGGGAGCTGTTTTTT,CASSIPAGRSHTGELFF
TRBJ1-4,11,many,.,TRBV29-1,TGCAGCGTTGAAGGGGGTGAAAAACTGTTTTTT,CSVEGGEKLFF
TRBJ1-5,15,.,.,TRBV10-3,TGTGCCATCAGTGTAGACAGCGTCCCGGGTCAGCCCCAGCATTTT,CAISVDSVPGQPQHF
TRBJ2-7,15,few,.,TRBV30,TGTGCCTGGAGGACACCAGGGGAGCCGTCCTACGAGCAGTACTTC,CAWRTPGEPSYEQYF
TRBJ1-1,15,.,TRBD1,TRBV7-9,TGTGCCAGCAGCTTAGTTGGACAGGGGGACCCTGAAGCTTTCTTT,CASSLVGQGDPEAFF
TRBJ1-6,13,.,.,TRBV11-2,TGTGCCAGCAGCTCACACCCCGATTCACCCCTCCACTTT,CASSSHPDSPLHF
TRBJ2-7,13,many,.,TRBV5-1,TGCGCCAGCAGCTTGGGAGAATGGTACGAGCAGTACTTC,CASSLGEWYEQYF
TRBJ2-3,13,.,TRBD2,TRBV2,TGTGCCAGCAGTGGGGGGGGGACAGATACGCAGTATTTT,CASSGGGTDTQYF
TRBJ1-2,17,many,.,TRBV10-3,TGTGCCATCAGTGAGTCGAGAGGGACGGCCCTCAGCGGGGGCTACACCTTC,CAISESRGTALSGGYTF
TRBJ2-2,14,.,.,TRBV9,TGTGCCAGCAGCGCGGGGCAAACGATCGGGGAGCAGTTTTTT,CASSAGQTIGEQFF
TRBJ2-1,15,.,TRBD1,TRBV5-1,TGCGCCAGCAGGAGGGGCCAGGGGGCCTACAATGAGCAGTTCTTC,CASRRGQGAYNEQFF
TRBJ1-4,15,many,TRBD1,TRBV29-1,TGCAGCGTCCCGGGACAGGGAGTAACTAATGAAAAACTGTTTTTT,CSVPGQGVTNEKLFF
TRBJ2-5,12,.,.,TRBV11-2,TGTGCCAGCAGCTCCCTCACCGAGACCCAGTACTTC,CASSSLTETQYF
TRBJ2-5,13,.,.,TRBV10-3,TGTGCCATCAGTTTAACGATAGGAGAGACCCAGTACTTC,CAISLTIGETQYF
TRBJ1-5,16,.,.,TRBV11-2,TGTGCCAGCAGCTTAGTTGGCACAGGGTTAAATCAGCCCCAGCATTTT,CASSLVGTGLNQPQHF
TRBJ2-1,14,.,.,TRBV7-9,TGTGCCAGCAGCACCGGGGGCTCCTACAATGAGCAGTTCTTC,CASSTGGSYNEQFF
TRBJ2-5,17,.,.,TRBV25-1,TGTGCCAGCAGTGCACCCAGTGCTAGTGGGGCCCGGGAGACCCAGTACTTC,CASSAPSASGARETQYF
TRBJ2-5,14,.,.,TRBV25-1,TGTGCCAGCAGTACGGGGGGCCCGACCGAGACCCAGTACTTC,CASSTGGPTETQYF
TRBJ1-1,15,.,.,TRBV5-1,TGTGCCAGCAGCGTAGTGGACAGAGTGAACACTGAAGCTTTCTTT,CASSVVDRVNTEAFF
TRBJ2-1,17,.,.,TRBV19,TGTGCCAGTAGGGGAATGGGGGAGTATACGTCCTACAATGAGCAGTTCTTC,CASRGMGEYTSYNEQFF
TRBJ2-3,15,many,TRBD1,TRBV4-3,TGCGCCAGCAGCCAATCTGGACAGGTCACAGATACGCAGTATTTT,CASSQSGQVTDTQYF
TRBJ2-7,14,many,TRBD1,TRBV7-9,TGTGCCAGCAGCCTGCAGACAGGGCAATTGGAGCAGTACTTC,CASSLQTGQLEQYF
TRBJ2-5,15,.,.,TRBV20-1,TGCAGTGCGACGGGGGCCGGGGGTTTGGGAGAGACCCAGTACTTC,CSATGAGGLGETQYF